This entry lists 10 T cell receptor beta chains sequenced from one sample in a study of vaccination effects on CD4 cells after COVID-19. These receptors' targets are unknown. Antigen-specific CD4+ T cells were expanded (with viral peptide pools) by the ViraFEST assay ahead of sequencing. Isolating CD4+ T cells followed approximately 9 days of culture. Participants received two doses of either the BNT162b2 or mRNA-1273 vaccine. TCRdb keeps only in-frame clones here, not all; method: immunoSEQ multiplex PCR. Of 20,000 to 25,000 clones listed, approximately 79% were seen once; the top ten hold about 9.3%. Material: CD4+ T cells from PBMCs cultured with HCoV-229E spike peptides, obtained after COVID-19 vaccination. Receptor source: a human donor who received a COVID-19 vaccine.

This clone was counted between two and nine times. The chain links TRBV4-1 to TRBJ2-7; 11 bases are a match to TRBD2. J gave up 3 bases and V 3 bases, and 4 bases lay outside the gene matches. Germline V gene lookup returns CDR1 MGHRA and CDR2 YSYEKL. CDR3 length equals 15 residues. The CDR3 region is CASSQPTSGSYEQYF. The CDR3 nucleotides are TGCGCCAGCAGCCAGCCCACTAGCGGGAGCTACGAGCAGTACTTC.

The chain recombines TRBV3-1 (or the pseudogene TRBV3-2) with TRBJ1-3; D not resolved. Deletions cut 4 bases from V and 0 bases from J, with 10 bases between. CDR1 and CDR2 (germline): LGHDT, YNNKEL (reference sequence). This CDR3 comprises 15 residues. CDR3 sequence reads: CASSRRGSSGNTIYF. The CDR3 DNA is TGTGCCAGCAGCCGCAGAGGCAGCTCTGGAAACACCATATATTTT.

The chain carries TRBV19 and TRBJ1-4, with a tentative D call TRBD1 (5 bases). The CDR3 length is 17 residues. V was cut by 3 bases and J by 10 bases, with 24 bases left in between. The germline V gene has CDR1 LNHDA and CDR2 SQIVND (reference sequence). The CDR3 is CASSIQPRDRVRGKLFF. The CDR3 DNA reads as TGTGCCAGTAGTATTCAACCCCGGGACCGGGTCCGGGGAAAACTGTTTTTT.

The rearrangement joins TRBV5-1 to TRBJ1-2; tentatively, D is TRBD1 (6 bases). The ends were cut back, 4 bases at V and 3 bases at J, with 13 bases in the middle. This CDR3 contains 14 residues. Germline CDR1 reads SGHRS; CDR2 reads YFSETQ. Here the CDR3 reads CASSPGPGDYGYTF. The CDR3 nucleotides are TGCGCCAGCAGCCCAGGACCAGGGGACTATGGCTACACCTTC.

V is TRBV11-2 and J is TRBJ2-1; TRBD2 is a possible D gene (7 bases). The ends were cut back, 5 bases at V and 3 bases at J, with 17 bases in the middle. Germline values: CDR1 SGHAT, CDR2 FQNNGV. The length of the CDR3 is 16 residues. The CDR3 DNA sequence: TGTGCCAGCAGCCCCATCCGGGGGGCTTACTACAATGAGCAGTTCTTC. Encoded protein: CASSPIRGAYYNEQFF. Variable domain in full (rest from reference TRBV11-2 and TRBJ2-1): EAGVAQSPRYKIIEKRQSVAFWCNPISGHATLYWYQQILGQGPKLLIQFQNNGVVDDSQLPKDRFSAERLKGVDSTLKIQPAKLEDSAVYLCASSPIRGAYYNEQFFGPGTRLTVL.

Only a few counts were recorded for this clone. The chain has TRBV5-1 and TRBJ1-6; the D is unclear. The V gene's germline CDR1 is SGHRS and CDR2 YFSETQ. The CDR3 is 14 amino acids. V lost 4 bases, J lost 7 bases, and 12 bases lay in between. DNA of the CDR3: TGCGCCAGCAGCCTCACAGAGGTCAATTCACCCCTCCACTTT. Encoded protein: CASSLTEVNSPLHF. Using reference TRBV5-1 and TRBJ1-6 for the parts outside the CDR3, the full variable domain is KAGVTQTPRYLIKTRGQQVTLSCSPISGHRSVSWYQQTPGQGLQFLFEYFSETQRNKGNFPGRFSGRQFSNSRSEMNVSTLELGDSALYLCASSLTEVNSPLHFGNGTRLTVT.

V is TRBV6-5 and J is TRBJ1-5; D is uncertain. The V gene's germline CDR1 is MNHEY and CDR2 SVGAGI. This CDR3 comprises 16 residues. Between the trimmed V and J ends, which lost 2 bases and 0 bases, there was a span of 11 bases. CDR3 protein: CASSYPNVASNQPQHF. DNA for the CDR3: TGTGCCAGCAGTTACCCGAATGTAGCTAGCAATCAGCCCCAGCATTTT.

This clone was detected only once. The junction departs from the called germline gene at one end, perhaps through a read error. The chain couples TRBV5-4 to TRBJ2-2, with 8 bases fitting TRBD1. Looked up from germline, CDR1 is SGHNT and CDR2 is YYREEE (reference sequence). The CDR3 covers 15 residues. CDR3: CASSPDRGLTGKLFF. The CDR3 nucleotides are TGTGCCAGCAGCCCCGACAGGGGTCTCACCGGGAAGCTGTTTTTT.

The chain combines TRBV6-5 with TRBJ2-5; D possibly corresponds to TRBD1 (5 bases). This CDR3 comprises 12 residues. CDR1 is MNHEY and CDR2 is SVGAGI in the germline V gene. Trimming removed 8 bases at V and 2 bases at J, with 9 bases between. The CDR3 protein is CASARTQETQYF. The CDR3 DNA sequence: TGTGCCAGCGCCAGGACACAAGAGACCCAGTACTTC.

This clone was found a few times. The V call is TRBV7-7, the J call TRBJ2-1; TRBD2 matches at 10 bases. The CDR3 consists of 15 residues. The germline V gene encodes CDR1 SSHAT and CDR2 FNYEAQ (reference sequence). Trimming took 3 bases from V and 6 from J; bases not matched to a gene: 5. The chain's CDR3 is CASSLSGGAFNEQFF. In nucleotides, the CDR3 is TGTGCCAGCAGCTTGAGCGGGGGGGCTTTCAATGAGCAGTTCTTC. Full variable domain (missing parts from reference TRBV7-7 and TRBJ2-1): GAGVSQSPRYKVTKRGQDVTLRCDPISSHATLYWYQQALGQGPEFLTYFNYEAQPDKSGLPSDRFSAERPEGSISTLTIQRTEQRDSAMYRCASSLSGGAFNEQFFGPGTRLTVL.